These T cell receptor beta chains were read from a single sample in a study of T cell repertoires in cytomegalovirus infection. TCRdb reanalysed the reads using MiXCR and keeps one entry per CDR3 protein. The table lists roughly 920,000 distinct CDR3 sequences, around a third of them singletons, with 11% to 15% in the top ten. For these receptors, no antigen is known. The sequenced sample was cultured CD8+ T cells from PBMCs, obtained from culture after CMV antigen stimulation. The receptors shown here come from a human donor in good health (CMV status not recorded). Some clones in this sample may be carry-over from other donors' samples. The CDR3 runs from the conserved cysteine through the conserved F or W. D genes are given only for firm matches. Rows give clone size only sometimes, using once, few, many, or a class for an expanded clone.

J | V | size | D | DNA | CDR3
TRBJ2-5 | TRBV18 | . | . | TGTGCCAGCTCACCACGAACAGTGCCTGATCGAGAGACCCAGTACTTC | CASSPRTVPDRETQYF
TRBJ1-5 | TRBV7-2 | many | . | TGTGCCAGCAGCTTAAGCTCCTCTGGGATTTATAGCAATCAGCCCCAGCATTTT | CASSLSSSGIYSNQPQHF
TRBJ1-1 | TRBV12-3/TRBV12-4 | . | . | TGTGCCAACAGTTTGCCTGGGACTGAAGCTTTCTTT | CANSLPGTEAFF
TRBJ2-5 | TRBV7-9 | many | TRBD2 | TGTGCCAGCAGCTCTCCTCTTTCCGGGGGGTACCAAGAGACCCAGTACTTC | CASSSPLSGGYQETQYF
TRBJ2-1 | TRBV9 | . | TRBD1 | TGTGCCAGCAGCGCCTCCGGGACAGGGATGAATTCCTACAATGAGCAGTTCTTC | CASSASGTGMNSYNEQFF
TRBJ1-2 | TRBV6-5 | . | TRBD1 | TGTGCCAGCAGTTTTACAGACAGGGGACCTGGCTACACCTTC | CASSFTDRGPGYTF
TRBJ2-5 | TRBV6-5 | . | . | TGTGCCAGCAGTTACTCGGCAGCTCGACAAGAGACCCAGTACTTC | CASSYSAARQETQYF
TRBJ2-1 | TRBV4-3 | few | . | TGCGCCAGCAGCCAAGATCGCCGGACAGTAATCAATGAGCAGTTCTTC | CASSQDRRTVINEQFF
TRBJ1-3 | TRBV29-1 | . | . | TGCAGCGTACAGGGCTCTGGAAACACCATATATTTT | CSVQGSGNTIYF
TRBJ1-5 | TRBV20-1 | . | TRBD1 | TGCAGTGCTAGAGATGGCCCAGGGACAGTTGGCAATCAGCCCCAGCATTTT | CSARDGPGTVGNQPQHF
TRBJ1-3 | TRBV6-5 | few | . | TGTGCCAGCAGTTATTCGACGGAGCGTCTTGCTGGAAACACCATATATTTT | CASSYSTERLAGNTIYF
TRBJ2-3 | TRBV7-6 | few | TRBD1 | TGTGCCAGCAGCCCACCCGGACAGGGAAGAGATACGCAGTATTTT | CASSPPGQGRDTQYF
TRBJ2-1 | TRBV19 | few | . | TGTGCCAGTAGTATAGGGGGCAATGTCTTCAATGAGCAGTTCTTC | CASSIGGNVFNEQFF
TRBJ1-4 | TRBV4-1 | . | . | TGCGCCAGTGCCTACAGGGATATGAGGGAAAAACTGTTTTTT | CASAYRDMREKLFF
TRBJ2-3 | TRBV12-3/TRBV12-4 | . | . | TGTGCCAGCAGTCCCGTGGCAGATACGCAGTATTTT | CASSPVADTQYF
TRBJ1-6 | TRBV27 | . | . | TGTGCCAGCAGTTCTGAACAGATCCTTAATTCACCCCTCCACTTT | CASSSEQILNSPLHF
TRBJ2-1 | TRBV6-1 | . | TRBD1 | TGTGCCAGCAGTCGCCGGGACAGTTACAATGAGCAGTTCTTC | CASSRRDSYNEQFF
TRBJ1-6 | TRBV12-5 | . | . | TGTGCTAGTGGTTGGACCCGGACTGAGGGCTCCTATAATTCACCCCTCCACTTT | CASGWTRTEGSYNSPLHF
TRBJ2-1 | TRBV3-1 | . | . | TGTGCCAGCAGCCAAGAAAAGTTCATACAGGGCCGCTCCTACAATGAGCAGTTCTTC | CASSQEKFIQGRSYNEQFF